This paragraph reports one T cell receptor (beta chain). Its cognate antigen is unknown. The data were obtained in a study of T cells in narcolepsy. Whole-study context: Patients with NT1 or NT2 and healthy control donors were enrolled. The study's findings and limits: Same-patient CSF and blood CD4+ T cell clonotypes included HCRT-specific and TRIB2-specific autoreactive ones.

Losses at the gene ends were 3 bases for V and 4 bases for J; bases not matched to a gene: 8. This CDR3 is 15 amino acids long. Looked up from germline, CDR1 is SGHRS and CDR2 is YFSETQ. Clones were sequenced by immunoSEQ multiplex PCR, and TCRdb holds only the in-frame ones, with some missing. The sample lists some 30,000 clones, more than 80% occurring once. Sequencing was performed on CD45RA- memory CD4+ T cells from PBMCs. The receptor was derived from a human donor with narcolepsy. This chain links TRBV5-1 with TRBJ1-2, with TRBD1 identical over 8 bases. The CDR3 region is CASSSLTGGSYGYTF. For the CDR3, the DNA is TGCGCCAGCAGCTCCCTTACAGGGGGATCCTATGGCTACACCTTC.